The 18 T cell receptor beta chains given below trace back to one sample, sequenced in a study of chemoradiotherapy in HPV16-positive cancers (dated by TCRdb to between 2022 and 2023). The library was built by means of the immunoSEQ multiplex PCR assay. TCRdb took over this immuneACCESS table, retaining in-frame rearrangements with V and J assigned. Such tables are incomplete; in checked studies, under half of the missing clones stem from an unresolved V gene, and the remainder is unexplained. The sample data list roughly 32,000 clones, and roughly 87% of these were observed just once. Together, the top ten hold 2.5% to 3.5% of the sample. This specimen was blood, taken from a patient who underwent chemoradiotherapy. The receptor source for this set is a human donor with HPV-associated anogenital cancer.

The V call is TRBV6-1, the J call TRBJ2-3; D unresolved. Looked up from germline, CDR1 is MNHNS and CDR2 is SASEGT. The V end was cut by 6 bases, the J end by 1 base, with 8 bases between. The CDR3 length is 13 residues. The CDR3 reads CASRSDGTDTQYF. The CDR3 DNA reads TGTGCCAGCAGGTCAGACGGCACAGATACGCAGTATTTT.

In this sample, this clone turned up once. This sample includes further DNA sequences coding for the same CDR3. The rearrangement joins TRBV30 to TRBJ1-5; the D is unclear. Germline V lookup: CDR1 GTSNPN, CDR2 SVGIG (reference sequence). The length of the CDR3 is 13 residues. V lost 0 bases, J lost 2 bases, and 5 bases lay in between. DNA of the CDR3: TGTGCCTGGAGTGTAAGGGGCAATCAGCCCCAGCATTTT. This encodes CAWSVRGNQPQHF.

This chain joins TRBV6-5 and TRBJ2-5, with 10 nucleotides matching TRBD2. The CDR3 is made up of 16 amino acids. J was trimmed by 2 bases and V by 0 bases; bases with no gene match: 3. The V gene's germline CDR1 is MNHEY and CDR2 SVGAGI. The CDR3 sequence: CASSYSLSGGQETQYF. The CDR3 DNA follows: TGTGCCAGCAGTTACTCCCTTAGCGGGGGGCAAGAGACCCAGTACTTC.

This chain connects TRBV5-1 to TRBJ2-7, with 8 positions matching TRBD2. V lost 4 bases to trimming and J lost 4 bases; unmatched junction nucleotides: 13. This CDR3 has 16 residues. Germline values: CDR1 SGHRS, CDR2 YFSETQ. The CDR3 spells CASSLGLVEGYYEQYF. The CDR3 DNA reads TGCGCCAGCAGCCTGGGACTAGTCGAGGGGTATTACGAGCAGTACTTC.

The chain is built from TRBV19 and TRBJ1-1; TRBD1 matches 8 bases. J was trimmed by 6 bases and V by 3 bases; bases with no gene match: 9. The germline CDR1 and CDR2 sequences are LNHDA and SQIVND (reference sequence). The CDR3 is made up of 15 amino acids. DNA of the CDR3: TGTGCCAGTAGTATCCCAAGGACAGGGAGCGCTGAAGCTTTCTTT. The encoded protein is CASSIPRTGSAEAFF.

The V call is TRBV6-1, the J call TRBJ1-2; D is possibly TRBD1 (5 bases). V gave up 7 bases and J gave up 7 bases, with 10 bases separating them. The CDR3 is 11 amino acids. CDR1 is MNHNS, CDR2 SASEGT, per germline. The CDR3: CASTQGSGYTF. CDR3 nucleotides: TGTGCCAGCACCCAGGGTAGTGGCTACACCTTC.

The chain joins TRBV29-1 to TRBJ1-2; D unclear. The germline gives CDR1 SQVTM, CDR2 ANQGSEA. V lost 3 bases and J lost 4, with 12 bases in between. The CDR3 has 13 amino acids. The CDR3 bases are TGCAGCGTTGAGCCCCAGTGGCGCTATGGCTACACCTTC. Protein sequence: CSVEPQWRYGYTF.

The chain couples TRBV6-5 to TRBJ1-2, with unresolved D. Trimming stripped 6 bases from V and 5 bases from J, with 13 bases between. This CDR3 is 13 amino acids long. Germline assignment: CDR1 MNHEY and CDR2 SVGAGI. The chain's CDR3 is CASRPSTLYGYTF. CDR3 nucleotide sequence: TGTGCCAGCAGACCCTCCACCTTATATGGCTACACCTTC.

The chain carries TRBV7-2 and TRBJ1-5, with D perhaps TRBD1 (5 bases). V lost 0 bases and J 7 bases, leaving 16 bases between the germline ends. CDR1 and CDR2 from the germline V gene are SGHTA and FQGNSA. The CDR3 is 16 residues long. The CDR3 here is CASSLAGQGTEQPQHF. CDR3 sequence (DNA): TGTGCCAGCAGCTTAGCGGGGCAGGGAACAGAGCAGCCCCAGCATTTT.

The chain is built from TRBV7-8 and TRBJ1-1; D is uncertain. In germline, CDR1 is SGHVS, CDR2 FQNEAQ. This CDR3 region has 13 residues. The V gene lost 6 bases and the J gene lost 2 bases, with 10 bases spanning the gap. CDR3 amino acids: CASRSDPNTEAFF. Here the CDR3 DNA reads TGTGCCAGCAGATCTGACCCCAACACTGAAGCTTTCTTT. The full variable domain, rest sourced from reference TRBV7-8 and TRBJ1-1, is GAGVSQSPRYKVAKRGQDVALRCDPISGHVSLFWYQQALGQGPEFLTYFQNEAQLDKSGLPSDRFFAERPEGSVSTLKIQRTQQEDSAVYLCASRSDPNTEAFFGQGTRLTVV.

This chain uses TRBV18 with TRBJ2-1, with a possible D match to TRBD2 (7 bases). The CDR3 length is 17 residues. Germline assignment: CDR1 KGHSH and CDR2 LQKENI. Trimming pared 1 base from V and 2 bases from J, leaving 15 bases between. This CDR3 is CASSPRGGGRTYNEQFF. DNA of the CDR3: TGTGCCAGCTCACCACGGGGGGGCGGAAGGACCTACAATGAGCAGTTCTTC.

The chain combines TRBV5-1 with TRBJ1-1; maybe TRBD1 (6 bases). The V gene's germline CDR1 is SGHRS and CDR2 YFSETQ. The CDR3 is 15 amino acids. V was clipped by 2 bases and J by 0 bases, with 11 bases between them. The CDR3 sequence: CASSFSWTVNTEAFF. CDR3 coding DNA: TGCGCCAGCAGCTTTTCGTGGACAGTGAACACTGAAGCTTTCTTT.

This CDR3 reads CASSLRGAGAEQYF. For the CDR3, the DNA is TGTGCCAGCAGTCTACGCGGAGCGGGAGCCGAGCAGTACTTC. This rearrangement joins TRBV6-5 to TRBJ2-7; 8 bases are shared with TRBD2. The CDR3 extends over 14 amino acids. V was pared by 5 bases and J by 6 bases, with 9 bases of the junction left unmatched. Germline CDR1 MNHEY, CDR2 SVGAGI.

The count of this clone is one. The chain employs TRBV6-5 and TRBJ1-4; D call uncertain. Germline lookup yields CDR1 MNHEY and CDR2 SVGAGI. There are 14 residues in the CDR3. Between the trimmed V and J ends, which lost 0 bases and 3 bases, there was a span of 5 bases. The chain's CDR3 is CASSYSWANEKLFF. The CDR3 DNA sequence: TGTGCCAGCAGTTACTCTTGGGCTAATGAAAAACTGTTTTTT.

This chain connects TRBV5-4 to TRBJ2-6, with 13 bases that match TRBD2. Looked up from germline, CDR1 is SGHNT and CDR2 is YYREEE (reference sequence). Trimming at V came to 4 bases and at J to 4 bases, leaving 8 bases not matched to a gene. This CDR3 has 18 amino acids. As DNA, the CDR3 is TGTGCCAGCAGCCCTACTAGCGGGGGGGCCACCGGGGCCAACGTCCTGACTTTC. Protein product: CASSPTSGGATGANVLTF.

This clone appeared once. The rearrangement links TRBV7-9 to TRBJ2-5; the D gene is possibly TRBD2 (7 bases). Trimming stripped 5 bases from V and 9 bases from J, with 25 bases between. Germline loops: CDR1 SEHNR, CDR2 FQNEAQ (reference sequence). The CDR3 is made up of 16 amino acids. The chain's CDR3 is CASSREARGTPQAQYF. DNA for the CDR3: TGTGCCAGCAGCCGGGAGGCCCGCGGGACACCCCAGGCCCAGTACTTC.

The J gene is TRBJ2-5, the V gene TRBV14, with TRBD1 matching over 9 bases. The CDR3 extends over 16 amino acids. CDR1 is SGHDN, CDR2 FVKESK, per germline. J lost 4 bases, V lost 2 bases, and 8 bases had no gene match. The CDR3 DNA reads TGTGCCAGCAGCCAAAGGACAGGGGCGGGCGTAGAGACCCAGTACTTC. Encoded protein: CASSQRTGAGVETQYF.

This chain connects TRBV9 to TRBJ1-6; D gene uncertain. Germline values: CDR1 SGDLS, CDR2 YYNGEE. The CDR3 covers 17 residues. V was pared by 0 bases and J by 4 bases, with 14 bases between. CDR3 DNA: TGTGCCAGCAGCGTAGGGTCGGTACCCGGTTATAATTCACCCCTCCACTTT. This encodes CASSVGSVPGYNSPLHF.